The rows below give T cell receptor beta chains drawn from one sample of a study of regulatory T cells in long-lasting Graves disease. TCRdb reprocessed the multiplex PCR reads via MiXCR and lists one record per CDR3 protein. The repertoire holds roughly 400,000 distinct CDR3 sequences, with approximately 16% as singletons. These sequences were also reported in another study, on T cells in Graves' hyperthyroidism and ophthalmopathy.

Material: peripheral blood mononuclear cells (PBMCs), obtained at new diagnosis, from a patient treated with antithyroid drugs. These TCRs come from a woman aged 40 to 50 with Graves disease. CDR3s include the opening cysteine and the closing phenylalanine or tryptophan. D genes are given only for firm matches. Clone size, where shown, is once, few, many, or a class for clones that have expanded.

V	size	D	J	DNA	CDR3
TRBV29-1	-	-	TRBJ1-2	TGCAGCGTTGGGGCAGGGTCCTCGTATGGCTACACCTTC	CSVGAGSSYGYTF
TRBV11-2	few	-	TRBJ1-1	TGTGCCAGCAGCCAAGATTTGACAAGCATGAACACTGAAGCTTTCTTT	CASSQDLTSMNTEAFF
TRBV7-2	many	TRBD2	TRBJ2-7	TGTGCCAGCAGCCCTAGCGGAGGCTACGAGCAGTACTTC	CASSPSGGYEQYF
TRBV6-1	few	TRBD2	TRBJ2-1	TGTGCCAGCAGACCCCTCGGACTAGCGGGACGCAATGAGCAGTTCTTC	CASRPLGLAGRNEQFF
TRBV12-3/TRBV12-4	-	-	TRBJ2-1	TGTGCCAGCAGTCCGCCCTCGGAGAGCTCCTACAATGAGCAGTTCTTC	CASSPPSESSYNEQFF
TRBV9	many	-	TRBJ1-2	TGTGCCAGCAGCGGGGACCTCTATGGCTACACCTTC	CASSGDLYGYTF
TRBV11-1	many	-	TRBJ2-1	TGTGCCAGCACCGAACTGGAGGCAGGGTCCTACAATGAGCAGTTCTTC	CASTELEAGSYNEQFF
TRBV19	-	-	TRBJ2-5	TGTGCCAGCCCAAAGTTGGCAGGGGAGACCCGGTACTTC	CASPKLAGETRYF
TRBV18	few	-	TRBJ2-7	TGTGCCAGCTCACGAGAACAGGCCTGGGGCGAGCAGTACTTC	CASSREQAWGEQYF
TRBV6-5	many	-	TRBJ1-5	TGTGCCAGCAGTTACGCCGGAGCCAATCAGCCCCAGCATTTT	CASSYAGANQPQHF
TRBV4-2	-	TRBD2	TRBJ2-3	TGTGCCAGCAGCCAAGAGGAAGGGGTAGCGGGAGTGGGCCTCACAGATACGCAGTATTTT	CASSQEEGVAGVGLTDTQYF
TRBV3-1	-	-	TRBJ2-6	TGTGCCAGCAGCCCGGACGGTGGGGCCAACGTCCTGACTTTC	CASSPDGGANVLTF
TRBV7-2	few	-	TRBJ2-1	TGTGCCAGCAGCTTAGCCGCGTTTCTAGGGGATGAGCAGTTCTTC	CASSLAAFLGDEQFF
TRBV5-1	many	-	TRBJ1-1	TGCGCCAGCCGGACGGGGTTGAACACTGAAGCTTTCTTT	CASRTGLNTEAFF
TRBV19	many	TRBD1	TRBJ2-2	TGTGCCAGTAGCGACCACAGGGGTTCAAACACCGGGGAGCTGTTTTTT	CASSDHRGSNTGELFF
TRBV6-2/TRBV6-3	few	TRBD2	TRBJ2-1	TGTGCCAGCAGTACGGGACTAGCGGGAGGTGAGCAGTTCTTC	CASSTGLAGGEQFF
TRBV5-1	many	TRBD2	TRBJ2-3	TGCGCCAGCAGCTTGGAGCTAGCGGGAGGACCGGATACGCAGTATTTT	CASSLELAGGPDTQYF
TRBV12-3/TRBV12-4	many	-	TRBJ2-2	TGTGCCAGCAGTTTACGGCCAGGGTCGCTGTTTTTT	CASSLRPGSLFF
TRBV6-5	-	TRBD1	TRBJ1-2	TGTGCCAGCAGTTACGACAGGGGGCTCTACTACACCTTC	CASSYDRGLYYTF
TRBV7-9	many	-	TRBJ2-7	TGTGCCAGCAGCCTCCGGCCGGGGGTGGGGGAAGACGAGCAGTACTTC	CASSLRPGVGEDEQYF
TRBV7-6	-	-	TRBJ2-2	TGTGCCAGCAGGGAGTATGCCGGGGAGCTGTTTTTT	CASREYAGELFF
TRBV18	-	TRBD2	TRBJ2-2	TGTGCCAGCTCACCAGCGACTAGCGGGTCTGGGGAGCTGTTTTTT	CASSPATSGSGELFF
TRBV4-1	few	-	TRBJ1-1	TGCGCCAGCAGCCAAGATTCCTGGGCGCCAATGAACACTGAAGCTTTCTTT	CASSQDSWAPMNTEAFF
TRBV3-1	many	TRBD2	TRBJ2-1	TGTGCCAGCAGCCTGCTAGCGGTCCCGGAGAATGAGCAGTTCTTC	CASSLLAVPENEQFF
TRBV6-2/TRBV6-3	few	TRBD2	TRBJ2-1	TGTGCCAGCAGTTACCCGGGGGGAGCGGCATGGCTAGAAAATGAGCAGTTCTTC	CASSYPGGAAWLENEQFF
TRBV28	many	TRBD2	TRBJ2-2	TGTGCCAGCAGTTTAATCAGCCGAAGCGGGAGGTCGAACACCGGGGAGCTGTTTTTT	CASSLISRSGRSNTGELFF
TRBV10-3	many	TRBD1	TRBJ1-4	TGTGCCATCAGTGAGTCGACAGGGGAAAATGAAAAACTGTTTTTT	CAISESTGENEKLFF
TRBV4-1	-	-	TRBJ1-2	TGCGCCAGCAGCCAAGAGACGGGTCCTAGAGGAGACTATGGCTACACCTTC	CASSQETGPRGDYGYTF
TRBV28	few	-	TRBJ1-2	TGTGCCACCGGAGGACCCGGATCCTCTACCTATGGCTACACCTTC	CATGGPGSSTYGYTF
TRBV4-1	-	-	TRBJ2-1	TGCGCCAGCAGCCAAGGTCGGGCGGCGGAGCAGTTCTTC	CASSQGRAAEQFF
TRBV9	few	-	TRBJ2-3	TGTGCCAGCAGCCCCCCGGACAGCCCCACAGATACGCAGTATTTT	CASSPPDSPTDTQYF
TRBV28	many	-	TRBJ1-4	TGTGCCAGCAGCCCGACGGCAACTAATGAAAAACTGTTTTTT	CASSPTATNEKLFF
TRBV30	many	TRBD2	TRBJ2-7	TGTGCCTCCCTCCGGCGGTCTAGCGGGAGTAGCGAGCAGTACTTC	CASLRRSSGSSEQYF
TRBV19	many	-	TRBJ1-2	TGTGCCAGTAGTATAGATGGGCTCGTAAACTATGGCTACACCTTC	CASSIDGLVNYGYTF
TRBV12-3/TRBV12-4	many	TRBD1	TRBJ2-1	TGTGCCAGCAGTTTTGGGACAGGGTACAATGAGCAGTTCTTC	CASSFGTGYNEQFF
TRBV28	-	TRBD1	TRBJ1-3	TGTGCCAGCAGTTTGGGACAGGGTTATGACACCATATATTTT	CASSLGQGYDTIYF
TRBV5-4	few	-	TRBJ1-1	TGTGCCAGCAGCTTGGGACCGGGGTCTGAAGCTTTCTTT	CASSLGPGSEAFF
TRBV2	many	-	TRBJ2-2	TGTGCCAGCAGCGGCACTAACACCGGGGAGCTGTTTTTT	CASSGTNTGELFF
TRBV11-2	-	TRBD2	TRBJ2-1	TGTGCCAGCAGCTCAGGGACTAGCGGGACCTTTACGGAGGAGCAGTTCTTC	CASSSGTSGTFTEEQFF